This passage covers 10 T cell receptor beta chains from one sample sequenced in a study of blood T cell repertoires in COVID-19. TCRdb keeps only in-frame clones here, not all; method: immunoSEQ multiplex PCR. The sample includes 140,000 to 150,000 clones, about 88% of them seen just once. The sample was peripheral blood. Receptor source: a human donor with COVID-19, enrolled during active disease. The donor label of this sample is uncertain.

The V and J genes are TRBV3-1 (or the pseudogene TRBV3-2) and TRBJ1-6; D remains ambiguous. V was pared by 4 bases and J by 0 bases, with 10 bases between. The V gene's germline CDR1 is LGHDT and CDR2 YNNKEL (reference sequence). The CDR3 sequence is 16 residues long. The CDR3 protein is CASSLGLSSYNSPLHF. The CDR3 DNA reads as TGTGCCAGCAGCCTTGGTCTCAGCTCCTATAATTCACCCCTCCACTTT.

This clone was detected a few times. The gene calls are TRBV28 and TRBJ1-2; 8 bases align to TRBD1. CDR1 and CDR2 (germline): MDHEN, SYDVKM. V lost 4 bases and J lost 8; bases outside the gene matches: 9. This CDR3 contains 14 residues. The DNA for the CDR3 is TGTGCCAGCAGTTCCCAGGACAGGGAGATAGGCTACACCTTC. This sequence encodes CASSSQDREIGYTF.

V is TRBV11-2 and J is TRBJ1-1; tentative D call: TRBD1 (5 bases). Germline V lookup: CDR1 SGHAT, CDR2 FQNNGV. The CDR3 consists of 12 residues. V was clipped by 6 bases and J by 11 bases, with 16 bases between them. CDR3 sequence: CASSLLGVEAFF. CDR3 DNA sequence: TGTGCCAGCAGTTTATTAGGGGTTGAGGCTTTCTTT.

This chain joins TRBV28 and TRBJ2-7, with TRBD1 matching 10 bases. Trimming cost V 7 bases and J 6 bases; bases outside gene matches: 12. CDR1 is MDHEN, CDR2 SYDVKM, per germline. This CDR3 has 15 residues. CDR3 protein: CASNFRDRGWGEQYF. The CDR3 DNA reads TGTGCCAGCAACTTCCGGGACAGGGGTTGGGGCGAGCAGTACTTC.

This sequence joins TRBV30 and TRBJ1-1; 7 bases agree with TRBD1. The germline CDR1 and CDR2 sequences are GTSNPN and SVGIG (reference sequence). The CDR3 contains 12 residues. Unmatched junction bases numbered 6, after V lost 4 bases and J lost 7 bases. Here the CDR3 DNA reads TGTGCCTGGACAGGGGGACAGATTGAAGCTTTCTTT. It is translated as CAWTGGQIEAFF.

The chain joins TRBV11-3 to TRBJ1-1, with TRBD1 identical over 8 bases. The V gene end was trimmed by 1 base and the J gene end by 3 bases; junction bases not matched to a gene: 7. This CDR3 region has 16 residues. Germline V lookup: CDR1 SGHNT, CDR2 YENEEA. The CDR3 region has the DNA TGTGCCAGCAGCTTAGGCTGGGAACAGGGGGACACTGAAGCTTTCTTT. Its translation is CASSLGWEQGDTEAFF.

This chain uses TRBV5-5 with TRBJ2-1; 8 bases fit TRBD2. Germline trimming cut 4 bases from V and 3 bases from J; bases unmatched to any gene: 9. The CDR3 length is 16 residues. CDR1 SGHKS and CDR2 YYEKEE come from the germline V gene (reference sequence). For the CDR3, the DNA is TGTGCCAGCAGCCTTCAACGGGGGGGCAACTACAATGAGCAGTTCTTC. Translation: CASSLQRGGNYNEQFF.

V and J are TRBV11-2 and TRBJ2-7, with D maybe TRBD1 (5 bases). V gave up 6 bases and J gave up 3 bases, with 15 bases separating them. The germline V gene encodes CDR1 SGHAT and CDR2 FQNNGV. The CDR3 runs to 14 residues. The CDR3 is CASRLPGHRYEQYF. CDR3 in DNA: TGTGCCAGCAGGCTGCCCGGACACCGCTACGAGCAGTACTTC.

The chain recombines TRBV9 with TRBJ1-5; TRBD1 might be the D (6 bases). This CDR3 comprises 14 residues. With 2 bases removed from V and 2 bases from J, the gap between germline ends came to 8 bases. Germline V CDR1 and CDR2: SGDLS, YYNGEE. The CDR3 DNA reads TGTGCCAGCAGCGTTTCAGGGGGCAATCAGCCCCAGCATTTT. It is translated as CASSVSGGNQPQHF.

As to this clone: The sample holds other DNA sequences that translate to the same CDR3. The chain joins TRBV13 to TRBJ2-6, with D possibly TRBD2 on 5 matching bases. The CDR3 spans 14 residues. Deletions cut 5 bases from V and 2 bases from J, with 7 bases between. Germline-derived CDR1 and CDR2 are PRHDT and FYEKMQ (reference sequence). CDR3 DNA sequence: TGTGCCAGCAGCCTGGGAGCTGGGGCCAACGTCCTGACTTTC. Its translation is CASSLGAGANVLTF.